These 17 T cell receptor beta chains were all obtained from the same sample, sequenced in a study of neurological immune-mediated disorders. TCRdb passed the 5' RACE reads through MiXCR, listing each CDR3 protein once. The table shows about 58,000 distinct CDR3 sequences, with about 3.4% occurring only once. Sequencing was done on a sample of PBMCs. All receptors come from a woman aged 60-75 years with multiple sclerosis.

This clonotype has at least ten counts. The chain is built from TRBV14 and TRBJ1-1; D unclear. The V gene's germline CDR1 is SGHDN and CDR2 FVKESK. The V end was cut by 3 bases, the J end by 5 bases, with 10 bases between. CDR3 size: 13 residues. The CDR3 nucleotides are TGTGCCAGCAGCCAGATACACGGGACTGAAGCTTTCTTT. This codes for CASSQIHGTEAFF.

This clonotype was seen many times. V usage is TRBV18 and J usage is TRBJ1-2; tentatively, D is TRBD1 (6 bases). Between the trimmed V and J ends, which lost 3 bases and 7 bases, there was a span of 18 bases. Germline V lookup: CDR1 KGHSH, CDR2 LQKENI. The CDR3 contains 15 residues. In DNA form, the CDR3 reads TGTGCCAGCTCACCGCCCCTTGACAGGACGGGTGGCTACACCTTC. Translation gives CASSPPLDRTGGYTF.

This clonotype was observed at least ten times. This sequence joins TRBV6-2 or TRBV6-3 and TRBJ2-3; D might be TRBD2 (6 bases). The CDR3 covers 15 residues. V lost 2 bases and J lost 6, with 15 bases in between. Germline V CDR1 and CDR2: MNHEY, SVGEGT. CDR3 DNA: TGTGCCAGCAGTTACCTGGGGAGGTCCGGCGATACGCAGTATTTT. Translating gives CASSYLGRSGDTQYF.

This clonotype has at least ten counts. The genes are TRBV5-5 and TRBJ2-7; tentatively, D is TRBD1 (6 bases). CDR1 and CDR2 (germline): SGHKS, YYEKEE (reference sequence). V gave up 2 bases and J gave up 5 bases, with 8 bases separating them. The CDR3 consists of 12 residues. The CDR3 reads CASSFWDNEQYF. DNA of the CDR3: TGTGCCAGCAGCTTCTGGGACAACGAGCAGTACTTC.

This clonotype was observed at least ten times. This chain links TRBV5-1 with TRBJ1-2; maybe TRBD1 (6 bases). Germline V gene lookup returns CDR1 SGHRS and CDR2 YFSETQ. This CDR3 comprises 13 residues. Trimming cost V 0 bases and J 7 bases, with 10 bases left between them. This CDR3 reads CASSLVGGTGYTF. The CDR3 coding sequence is TGCGCCAGCAGCTTGGTGGGGGGCACTGGCTACACCTTC.

This clonotype was found many times. The V gene is TRBV29-1, the J gene TRBJ2-7; the D is unclear. The CDR3 extends over 14 amino acids. Germline CDR1 is SQVTM and CDR2 is ANQGSEA. V lost 6 bases and J lost 2, with 17 bases in between. The CDR3 nucleotides are TGCAGCGTGGGGAATTCGCTTACGACCTACGAGCAGTACTTC. It encodes CSVGNSLTTYEQYF.

This clonotype was counted at least ten times. The chain is built from TRBV5-1 and TRBJ2-7; the match to TRBD1 covers 9 bases. Germline CDR1 SGHRS, CDR2 YFSETQ. After removal of 4 bases from V and 8 bases from J, the junction contained 10 bases not matched to a gene. The CDR3 sequence is 14 residues long. This CDR3 is CASSPRGQGHQQYF. CDR3 sequence (DNA): TGCGCCAGCAGCCCCAGGGGACAGGGCCATCAGCAGTACTTC.

This clonotype was counted many times. The chain employs TRBV7-2 and TRBJ2-3; possibly TRBD1 or TRBD2 for D (6 bases each). Germline V gene lookup returns CDR1 SGHTA and CDR2 FQGNSA. With 2 bases removed from V and 8 bases from J, the gap between germline ends came to 11 bases. This CDR3 region has 13 residues. CDR3 sequence: CASSLLGGSTQYF. Written as DNA, the CDR3 is TGTGCCAGCAGCTTATTGGGGGGCAGTACGCAGTATTTT.

This clonotype was picked up many times. The rearrangement links TRBV6-6 to TRBJ1-2; the D gene is possibly TRBD1 (6 bases). Germline CDR1 reads MNHNY; CDR2 reads SVGAGI (reference sequence). Trimming cost V 10 bases and J 8 bases, with 29 bases left between them. The CDR3 is 16 amino acids. CDR3 nucleotides: TGTGCCATCCTGCTGGGGGGGCAGGGAACGATGGGAGGCTACACCTTC. It encodes CAILLGGQGTMGGYTF.

There are many counts of this clonotype. The rearrangement links TRBV12-3 or TRBV12-4 to TRBJ2-3; 12 nucleotides line up with TRBD2. The ends lost 3 bases at V and 0 bases at J; junction bases unmatched: 7. The CDR3 length is 18 residues. This chain's CDR3 is CASSFRLAGGKSTDTQYF. The CDR3 DNA is TGTGCCAGCAGTTTCCGGCTAGCGGGGGGGAAGAGCACAGATACGCAGTATTTT.

This clonotype showed up many times. The chain is built from TRBV12-3 or TRBV12-4 and TRBJ2-1, with D maybe TRBD2 (5 bases). The CDR3 runs 13 residues. The V end lost 4 bases, the J end lost 5 bases, and 9 bases lay between the germline ends. CDR3 sequence: CASSSWGDNEQFF. CDR3 nucleotides: TGTGCCAGCAGTTCGTGGGGAGACAATGAGCAGTTCTTC.

By its share, this clonotype is medium-sized. The chain carries TRBV20-1 and TRBJ2-1; tentative D call: TRBD1 (5 bases). The CDR3 spans 12 residues. Germline V gene sequence: CDR1 DFQATT, CDR2 SNEGSKA (reference sequence). Trimming took 2 bases from V and 9 from J, leaving 11 bases between them. The CDR3 here is CSARSHRGEQFF. The CDR3 coding sequence is TGCAGTGCTAGATCTCATAGGGGTGAGCAGTTCTTC.

In its sample, this clonotype was seen many times. This CDR3 is CASSYTRLGVDTEAFF. The CDR3, as DNA: TGTGCCAGCAGTTACACAAGGCTCGGGGTGGACACTGAAGCTTTCTTT. V gene TRBV6-5 combines with J gene TRBJ1-1, with no clear D. Germline V lookup: CDR1 MNHEY, CDR2 SVGAGI. This CDR3 contains 16 residues. V lost 2 bases and J 3 bases, leaving 16 bases between the germline ends.

This clonotype showed up many times. The chain joins TRBV20-1 to TRBJ1-6, with 9 nucleotides matching TRBD1. This CDR3 is built from 19 residues. CDR1 and CDR2 from the germline V gene are DFQATT and SNEGSKA (reference sequence). Trimming took 7 bases from V and 7 from J; bases not matched to a gene: 23. CDR3 nucleotide sequence: TGCAGTGGTACTCCCATCGGGACAGGGCTCCTCTCCTGGAATTCACCCCTCCACTTT. Translation: CSGTPIGTGLLSWNSPLHF.

The sample holds many counts of this clonotype. The chain links TRBV28 to TRBJ1-2; D uncertain. The V and J ends lost 3 bases and 6 bases respectively, with 14 bases between them. Germline CDR1 is MDHEN and CDR2 is SYDVKM. CDR3 length equals 14 residues. This CDR3 reads CASSFRELRHGYTF. In DNA form, the CDR3 reads TGTGCCAGCAGTTTTCGTGAACTCCGCCATGGCTACACCTTC.

This clonotype was seen repeatedly, ten times or more. J is TRBJ1-1 and V is TRBV7-9; D remains ambiguous. Trimming took 1 base from V and 5 from J, leaving 11 bases between them. Per the germline V gene, CDR1 is SEHNR and CDR2 is FQNEAQ (reference sequence). The CDR3 sequence is 14 residues long. The CDR3 protein is CASSLERMGTEAFF. The CDR3 bases are TGTGCCAGCAGCTTAGAGAGGATGGGGACTGAAGCTTTCTTT.

Many counts were recorded for this clonotype. The CDR3 is CASSGGAPDTQYF. CDR3 bases: TGCGCCAGTAGCGGGGGGGCACCAGATACGCAGTATTTT. The chain employs TRBV4-1 and TRBJ2-3; 11 bases map to TRBD2. V shed 9 bases, J shed 4 bases, and the junction held 3 bases outside the gene matches. The CDR3 is 13 amino acids. The germline gives CDR1 MGHRA, CDR2 YSYEKL.